This T cell receptor (beta chain) was recorded in a study of shared clonotypes between healthy human individuals. Study details: Used for every donor were three CD4 naive, three CD4 memory, two CD8 naive and one CD8 memory plate.

This CDR3 spans 16 amino acids. The germline V and J ends were trimmed by 4 bases and 3 bases, with 20 bases remaining between them. The germline V gene has CDR1 SGHRS and CDR2 YFSETQ. This clone was found once. Clones were sequenced by immunoSEQ multiplex PCR, and TCRdb holds only the in-frame ones, with some missing. The table lists about 1.1 million clones, approximately 78% of them singletons. V is TRBV5-1 and J is TRBJ2-7; D unresolved. The sequence came from a man younger than 35 in good health. Some clones in this sample may be carry-over from other donors' samples. Sequenced input: memory CD4+ T cells from PBMCs. Subset described: CD45RA-negative fraction. The CDR3 bases are TGCGCCAGCAGCCTGCCTGACCTGAATATCGACTACGAGCAGTACTTC. Amino acid sequence: CASSLPDLNIDYEQYF. Variable domain in full (rest from reference TRBV5-1 and TRBJ2-7): KAGVTQTPRYLIKTRGQQVTLSCSPISGHRSVSWYQQTPGQGLQFLFEYFSETQRNKGNFPGRFSGRQFSNSRSEMNVSTLELGDSALYLCASSLPDLNIDYEQYFGPGTRLTVT.